The 9 T cell receptor beta chains presented below share a single source sample, sequenced in a study of blood T cell repertoires in COVID-19. Sequenced by immunoSEQ multiplex PCR; TCRdb stores in-frame clones only, minus some. The table includes roughly 290,000 clones, roughly 89% detected once. Specimen: peripheral blood. The receptors originated from a man aged 30-40 years with acute or convalescent COVID-19.

V gene TRBV12-3 or TRBV12-4 combines with J gene TRBJ2-5; D remains unclear. V was cut by 3 bases and J by 4 bases, with 9 bases left in between. CDR3 size: 13 residues. The CDR3 bases are TGTGCCAGCAGTTTGGTACTTAGAGAGACCCAGTACTTC. Translating gives CASSLVLRETQYF.

The V call is TRBV3-1 (or the pseudogene TRBV3-2), the J call TRBJ1-3; D is unclear. CDR1 LGHDT and CDR2 YNNKEL come from the germline V gene (reference sequence). The CDR3 totals 18 residues. V shed 3 bases and J shed 0 bases, with 18 bases lying between them. The CDR3 loop reads CASSHLGSRRSSGNTIYF. Written as DNA, the CDR3 is TGTGCCAGCAGCCACCTGGGCTCCCGGAGGTCCTCTGGAAACACCATATATTTT.

In DNA form, the CDR3 reads TGTGCCAGCAGCCAAGGAGGACTAGCGGGATCGGGTAATGAGCAGTTCTTC. Protein product: CASSQGGLAGSGNEQFF. The chain joins TRBV3-1 (or the pseudogene TRBV3-2) to TRBJ2-1, with 12 bases aligning to TRBD2. The CDR3 is 17 residues long. With 1 base clipped from V and 7 bases from J, the junction kept 8 bases outside the gene matches. Germline CDR1 is LGHDT and CDR2 is YNNKEL (reference sequence).

The chain uses TRBV27 and TRBJ2-7; 11 bases map to TRBD2. J was trimmed by 3 bases and V by 8 bases; bases with no gene match: 12. The CDR3 length is 16 residues. Germline lookup yields CDR1 MNHEY and CDR2 SMNVEV (reference sequence). Here the CDR3 reads CASRFLTSGGRYEQYF. Here the CDR3 DNA reads TGTGCCAGCCGATTTTTAACTAGCGGGGGACGCTACGAGCAGTACTTC.

The chain links TRBV28 to TRBJ1-5; 8 nucleotides line up with TRBD1. This CDR3 comprises 16 residues. The germline gives CDR1 MDHEN, CDR2 SYDVKM. V was clipped by 6 bases and J by 6 bases; unmatched bases: 13. For the CDR3, the DNA is TGTGCCAGCAGGTCCGGGACAGGTAGGGATTTTCAGCCCCAGCATTTT. Translating it yields CASRSGTGRDFQPQHF.

The chain joins TRBV10-3 to TRBJ1-2; maybe TRBD1 (5 bases). Germline assignment: CDR1 ENHRY and CDR2 SYGVKD. The V end lost 3 bases, the J end lost 4 bases, and 15 bases lay between the germline ends. The CDR3 runs 15 residues. As DNA, the CDR3 is TGTGCCATCAGTGATGGAGTGGGGGAGGTCTATGGCTACACCTTC. Protein sequence: CAISDGVGEVYGYTF.

The rearrangement links TRBV28 to TRBJ1-2, with D maybe TRBD1 (5 bases). V was cut by 8 bases and J by 1 base, with 26 bases left in between. The germline V gene has CDR1 MDHEN and CDR2 SYDVKM. There are 18 residues in the CDR3. DNA of the CDR3: TGTGCCAGCTCACCGGGCAATCGGGGGAGACTAGTTAACTATGGCTACACCTTC. Translating it yields CASSPGNRGRLVNYGYTF.

The V gene is TRBV2, the J gene TRBJ2-3, with TRBD2 identical over 12 bases. This CDR3 contains 17 residues. J lost 2 bases, V lost 7 bases, and 10 bases had no gene match. Germline V gene lookup returns CDR1 SNHLY and CDR2 FYNNEI. CDR3: CASTEMGLAGSTDTQYF. The DNA for the CDR3 is TGTGCCAGCACTGAGATGGGACTAGCGGGCTCCACAGATACGCAGTATTTT.

The chain is built from TRBV15 and TRBJ2-7, with D tentatively TRBD2 (5 bases). V was trimmed by 4 bases and J by 5 bases, leaving 12 bases between them. CDR1 is LNHNV, CDR2 YYDKDF, per germline (reference sequence). The CDR3 has 13 amino acids. CDR3 DNA sequence: TGTGCCACCAGCACCGTTGGACTCGACGAGCAGTACTTC. As protein: CATSTVGLDEQYF.